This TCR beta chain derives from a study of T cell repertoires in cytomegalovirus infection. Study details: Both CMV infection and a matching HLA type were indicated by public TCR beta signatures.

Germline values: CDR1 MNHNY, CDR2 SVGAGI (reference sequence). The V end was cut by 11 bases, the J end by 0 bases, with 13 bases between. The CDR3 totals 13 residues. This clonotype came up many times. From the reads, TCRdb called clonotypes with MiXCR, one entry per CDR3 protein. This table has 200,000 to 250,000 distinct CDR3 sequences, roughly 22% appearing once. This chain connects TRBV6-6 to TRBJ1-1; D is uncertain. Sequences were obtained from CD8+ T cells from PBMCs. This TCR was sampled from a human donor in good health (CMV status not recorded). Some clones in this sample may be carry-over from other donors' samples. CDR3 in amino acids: CAGWEPMNTEAFF. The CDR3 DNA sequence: TGTGCCGGTTGGGAGCCCATGAACACTGAAGCTTTCTTT.